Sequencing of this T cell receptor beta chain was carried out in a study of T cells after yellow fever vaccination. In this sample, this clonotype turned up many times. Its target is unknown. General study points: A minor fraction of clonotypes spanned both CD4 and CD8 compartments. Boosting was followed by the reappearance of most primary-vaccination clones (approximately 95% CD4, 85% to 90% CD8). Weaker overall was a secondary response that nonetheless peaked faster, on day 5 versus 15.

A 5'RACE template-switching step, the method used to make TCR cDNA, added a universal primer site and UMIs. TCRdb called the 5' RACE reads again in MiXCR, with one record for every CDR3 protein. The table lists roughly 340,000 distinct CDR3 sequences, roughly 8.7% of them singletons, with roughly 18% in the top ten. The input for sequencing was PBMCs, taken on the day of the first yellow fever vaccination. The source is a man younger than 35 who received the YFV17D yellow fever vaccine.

The CDR3: CASSLDGTSYEQYF. The CDR3 DNA is TGCGCCAGCAGCTTGGACGGGACTTCCTACGAGCAGTACTTC. V usage is TRBV5-1 and J usage is TRBJ2-7; D is perhaps TRBD2 (6 bases). This CDR3 has 14 residues. The V and J ends lost 0 bases and 1 base respectively, with 8 bases between them. Germline V CDR1 and CDR2: SGHRS, YFSETQ. Drawing the rest from reference TRBV5-1 and TRBJ2-7, the complete variable domain is KAGVTQTPRYLIKTRGQQVTLSCSPISGHRSVSWYQQTPGQGLQFLFEYFSETQRNKGNFPGRFSGRQFSNSRSEMNVSTLELGDSALYLCASSLDGTSYEQYFGPGTRLTVT.